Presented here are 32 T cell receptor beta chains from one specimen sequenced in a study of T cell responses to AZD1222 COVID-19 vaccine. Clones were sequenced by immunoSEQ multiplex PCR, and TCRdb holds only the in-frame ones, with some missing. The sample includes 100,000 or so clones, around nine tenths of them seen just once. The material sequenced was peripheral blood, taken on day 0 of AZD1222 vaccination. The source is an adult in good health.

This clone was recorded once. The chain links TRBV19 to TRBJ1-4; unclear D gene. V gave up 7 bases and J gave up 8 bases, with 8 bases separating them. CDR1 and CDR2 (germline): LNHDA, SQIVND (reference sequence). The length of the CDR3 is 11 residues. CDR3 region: CASKMEEKLFF. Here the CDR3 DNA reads TGTGCCAGTAAGATGGAGGAAAAACTGTTTTTT.

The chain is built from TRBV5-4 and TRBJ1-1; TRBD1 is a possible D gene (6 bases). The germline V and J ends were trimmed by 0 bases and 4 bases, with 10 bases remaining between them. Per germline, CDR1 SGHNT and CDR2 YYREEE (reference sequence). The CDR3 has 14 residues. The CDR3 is CASSLDGGRTEAFF. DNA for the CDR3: TGTGCCAGCAGCTTGGACGGGGGGCGCACTGAAGCTTTCTTT.

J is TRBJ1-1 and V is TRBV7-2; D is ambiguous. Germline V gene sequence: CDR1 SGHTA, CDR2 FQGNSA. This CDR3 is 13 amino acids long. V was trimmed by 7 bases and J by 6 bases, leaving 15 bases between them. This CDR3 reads CASTTGHAPEAFF. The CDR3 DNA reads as TGTGCCAGCACAACCGGGCACGCTCCTGAAGCTTTCTTT.

The chain's CDR3 is CASSLAVGTGYGYTF. DNA for the CDR3: TGCGCCAGCAGCTTGGCCGTCGGGACAGGGTATGGCTACACCTTC. The chain links TRBV5-1 to TRBJ1-2; 9 bases line up with TRBD1. The CDR3 is 15 amino acids. The V segment lost 0 bases and the J segment 5 bases; nucleotides outside the gene matches: 5. Germline-derived CDR1 and CDR2 are SGHRS and YFSETQ.

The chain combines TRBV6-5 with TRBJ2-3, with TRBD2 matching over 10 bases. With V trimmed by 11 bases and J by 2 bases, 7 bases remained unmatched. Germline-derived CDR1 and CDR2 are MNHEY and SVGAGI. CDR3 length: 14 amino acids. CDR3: CAGSSGGNTDTQYF. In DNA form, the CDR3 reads TGTGCCGGCTCTAGCGGGGGCAACACAGATACGCAGTATTTT.

The CDR3, as DNA: TGTGCCAGCAGTGTTGGGACCAGGATGGGGGAAGCTAACTATGGCTACACCTTC. Its protein is CASSVGTRMGEANYGYTF. The rearrangement uses TRBV6-1 and TRBJ1-2, with D possibly being TRBD1 (5 bases). Trimming removed 4 bases from V and 0 bases from J, with 21 bases in between. Looked up from germline, CDR1 is MNHNS and CDR2 is SASEGT. This CDR3 is built from 18 residues.

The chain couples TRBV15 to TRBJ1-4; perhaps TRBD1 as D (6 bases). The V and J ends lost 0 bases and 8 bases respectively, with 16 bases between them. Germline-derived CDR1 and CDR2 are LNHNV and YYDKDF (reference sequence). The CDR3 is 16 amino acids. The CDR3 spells CATSRDGRGAGEKLFF. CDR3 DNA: TGTGCCACCAGCAGAGATGGGCGGGGGGCAGGAGAAAAACTGTTTTTT. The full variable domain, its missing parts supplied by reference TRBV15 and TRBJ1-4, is DAMVIQNPRYQVTQFGKPVTLSCSQTLNHNVMYWYQQKSSQAPKLLFHYYDKDFNNEADTPDNFQSRRPNTSFCFLDIRSPGLGDTAMYLCATSRDGRGAGEKLFFGSGTQLSVL.

The CDR3 bases are TGCGCCAGCAGCTCCCCACAGGTTAACACTGAAGCTTTCTTT. It is translated as CASSSPQVNTEAFF. The chain is built from TRBV5-1 and TRBJ1-1; D is perhaps TRBD1 (5 bases). Trimming cost V 3 bases and J 2 bases, with 11 bases left between them. CDR3 length: 14 residues. CDR1 and CDR2 (germline): SGHRS, YFSETQ.

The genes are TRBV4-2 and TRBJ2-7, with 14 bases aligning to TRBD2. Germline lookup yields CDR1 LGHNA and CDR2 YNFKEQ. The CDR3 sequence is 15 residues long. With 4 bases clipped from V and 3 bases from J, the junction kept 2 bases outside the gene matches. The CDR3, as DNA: TGTGCCAGCAGCCCAGGACTAGCGGGGGGCTACGAGCAGTACTTC. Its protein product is CASSPGLAGGYEQYF.

CDR3 sequence reads: CASSPGLPTDTQYF. CDR3 DNA: TGTGCCAGCAGCCCGGGACTACCCACAGATACGCAGTATTTT. The chain combines TRBV3-1 (or the pseudogene TRBV3-2) with TRBJ2-3; 7 bases map to TRBD2. Per the germline V gene, CDR1 is LGHDT and CDR2 is YNNKEL (reference sequence). J gave up 2 bases and V 4 bases, and 3 bases lay outside the gene matches. The CDR3 has 14 residues.

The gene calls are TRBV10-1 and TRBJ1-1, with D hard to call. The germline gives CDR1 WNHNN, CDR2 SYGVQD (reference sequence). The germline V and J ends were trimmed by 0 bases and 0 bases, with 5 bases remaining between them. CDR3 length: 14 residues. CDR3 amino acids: CASSESAMNTEAFF. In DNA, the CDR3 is TGCGCCAGCAGTGAGTCAGCAATGAACACTGAAGCTTTCTTT.

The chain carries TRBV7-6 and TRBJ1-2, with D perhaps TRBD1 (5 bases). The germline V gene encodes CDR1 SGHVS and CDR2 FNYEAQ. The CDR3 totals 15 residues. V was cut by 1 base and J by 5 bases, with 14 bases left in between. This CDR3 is CASSLEGTGVYGYTF. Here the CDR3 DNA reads TGTGCCAGCAGCTTAGAGGGGACGGGGGTATATGGCTACACCTTC.

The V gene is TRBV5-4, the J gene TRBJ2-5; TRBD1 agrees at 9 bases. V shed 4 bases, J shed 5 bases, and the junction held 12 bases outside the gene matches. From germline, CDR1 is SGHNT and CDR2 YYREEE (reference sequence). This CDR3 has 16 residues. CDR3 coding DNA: TGTGCCAGCAGCCCCGTCGCGGACAGGGGTTCCGAGACCCAGTACTTC. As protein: CASSPVADRGSETQYF.

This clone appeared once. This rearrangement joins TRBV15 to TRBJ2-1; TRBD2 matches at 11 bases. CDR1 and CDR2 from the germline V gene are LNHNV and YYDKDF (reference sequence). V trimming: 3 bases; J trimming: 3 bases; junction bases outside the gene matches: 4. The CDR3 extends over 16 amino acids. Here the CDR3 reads CATSRGGTSGYNEQFF. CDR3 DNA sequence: TGTGCCACCAGCAGGGGAGGGACTAGCGGCTACAATGAGCAGTTCTTC.

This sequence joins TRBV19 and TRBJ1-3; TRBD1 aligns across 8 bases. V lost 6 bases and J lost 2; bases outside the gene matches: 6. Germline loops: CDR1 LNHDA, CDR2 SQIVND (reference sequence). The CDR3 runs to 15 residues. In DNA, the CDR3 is TGTGCCAGTAGGAGGCAGGGGGCCGCTGGAAACACCATATATTTT. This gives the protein CASRRQGAAGNTIYF. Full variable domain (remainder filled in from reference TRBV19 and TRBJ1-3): DGGITQSPKYLFRKEGQNVTLSCEQNLNHDAMYWYRQDPGQGLRLIYYSQIVNDFQKGDIAEGYSVSREKKESFPLTVTSAQKNPTAFYLCASRRQGAAGNTIYFGEGSWLTVV.

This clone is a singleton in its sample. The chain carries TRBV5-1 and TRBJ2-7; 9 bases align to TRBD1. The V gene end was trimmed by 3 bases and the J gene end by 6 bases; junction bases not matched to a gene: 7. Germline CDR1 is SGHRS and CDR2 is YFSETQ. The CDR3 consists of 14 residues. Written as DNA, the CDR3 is TGCGCCAGCAGCTGGGGGGGGACAGGGTCCGAGCAGTACTTC. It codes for CASSWGGTGSEQYF.

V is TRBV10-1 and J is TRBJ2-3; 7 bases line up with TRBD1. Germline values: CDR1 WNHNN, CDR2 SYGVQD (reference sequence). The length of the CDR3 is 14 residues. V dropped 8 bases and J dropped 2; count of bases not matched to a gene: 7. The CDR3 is CASAADRVTDTQYF. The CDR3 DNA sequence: TGCGCCAGCGCTGCCGACAGGGTCACAGATACGCAGTATTTT.

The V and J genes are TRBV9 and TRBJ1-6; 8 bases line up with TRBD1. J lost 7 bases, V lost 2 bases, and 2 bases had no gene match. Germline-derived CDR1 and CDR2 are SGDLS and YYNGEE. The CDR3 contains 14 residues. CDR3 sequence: CASSVRTGNSPLHF. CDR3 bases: TGTGCCAGCAGCGTCAGGACAGGGAATTCACCCCTCCACTTT.

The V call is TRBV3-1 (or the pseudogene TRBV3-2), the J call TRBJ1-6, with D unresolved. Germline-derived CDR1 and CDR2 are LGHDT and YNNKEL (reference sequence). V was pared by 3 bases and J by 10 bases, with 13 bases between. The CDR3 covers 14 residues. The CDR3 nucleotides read TGTGCCAGCAGCCAGGGGAGCCGAGCGTCACCCCTCCACTTT. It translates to CASSQGSRASPLHF.

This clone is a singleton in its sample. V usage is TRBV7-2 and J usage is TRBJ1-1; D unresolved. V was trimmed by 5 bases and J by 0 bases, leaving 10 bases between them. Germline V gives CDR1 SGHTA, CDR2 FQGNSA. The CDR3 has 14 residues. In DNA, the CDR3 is TGTGCCAGCAGCGTCGGACGGATGAACACTGAAGCTTTCTTT. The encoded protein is CASSVGRMNTEAFF.

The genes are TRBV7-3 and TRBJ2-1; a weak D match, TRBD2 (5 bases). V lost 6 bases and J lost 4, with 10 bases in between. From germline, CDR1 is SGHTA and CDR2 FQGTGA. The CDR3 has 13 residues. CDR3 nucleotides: TGTGCCAGCAGTCAAGGGAGTTACAATGAGCAGTTCTTC. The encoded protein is CASSQGSYNEQFF.

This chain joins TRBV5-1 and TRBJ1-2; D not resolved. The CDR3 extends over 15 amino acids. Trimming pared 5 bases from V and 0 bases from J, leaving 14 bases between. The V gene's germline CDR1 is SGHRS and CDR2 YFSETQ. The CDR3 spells CASRLRRITNYGYTF. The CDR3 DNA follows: TGCGCCAGCAGACTCAGACGGATTACTAACTATGGCTACACCTTC.

CDR3 amino acids: CASTDDRFYEQYF. CDR3 sequence (DNA): TGTGCCAGCACTGATGACAGATTCTACGAGCAGTACTTC. This chain links TRBV2 with TRBJ2-7; maybe TRBD1 (5 bases). Germline V gives CDR1 SNHLY, CDR2 FYNNEI. V was shortened by 7 bases and J by 3 bases, with 13 bases between the two germline ends. The CDR3 totals 13 residues. The full variable domain, rest sourced from reference TRBV2 and TRBJ2-7, is EPEVTQTPSHQVTQMGQEVILRCVPISNHLYFYWYRQILGQKVEFLVSFYNNEISEKSEIFDDQFSVERPDGSNFTLKIRSTKLEDSAMYFCASTDDRFYEQYFGPGTRLTVT.

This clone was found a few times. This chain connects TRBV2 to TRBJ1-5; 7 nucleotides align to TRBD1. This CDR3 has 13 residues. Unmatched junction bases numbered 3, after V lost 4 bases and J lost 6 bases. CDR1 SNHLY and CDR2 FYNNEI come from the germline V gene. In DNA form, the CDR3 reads TGTGCCAGCAGTGTGGACAGGCTTCAGCCCCAGCATTTT. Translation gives CASSVDRLQPQHF.

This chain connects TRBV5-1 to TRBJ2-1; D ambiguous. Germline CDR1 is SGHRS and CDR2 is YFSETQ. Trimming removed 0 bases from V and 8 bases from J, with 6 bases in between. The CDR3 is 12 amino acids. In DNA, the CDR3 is TGCGCCAGCAGCTTGGTTGGGGATGAGCAGTTCTTC. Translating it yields CASSLVGDEQFF.

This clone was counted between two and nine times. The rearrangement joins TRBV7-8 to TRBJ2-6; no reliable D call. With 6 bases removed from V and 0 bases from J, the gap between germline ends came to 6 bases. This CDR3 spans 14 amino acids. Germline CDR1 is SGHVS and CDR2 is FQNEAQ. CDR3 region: CASRSNSGANVLTF. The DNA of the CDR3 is TGTGCCAGCAGATCGAACTCTGGGGCCAACGTCCTGACTTTC. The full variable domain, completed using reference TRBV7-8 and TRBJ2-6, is GAGVSQSPRYKVAKRGQDVALRCDPISGHVSLFWYQQALGQGPEFLTYFQNEAQLDKSGLPSDRFFAERPEGSVSTLKIQRTQQEDSAVYLCASRSNSGANVLTFGAGSRLTVL.

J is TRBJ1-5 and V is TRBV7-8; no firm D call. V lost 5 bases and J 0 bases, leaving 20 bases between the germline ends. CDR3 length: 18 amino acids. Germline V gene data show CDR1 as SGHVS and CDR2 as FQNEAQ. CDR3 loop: CASSPRRSPPNSNQPQHF. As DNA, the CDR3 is TGTGCCAGCAGCCCGCGCAGGTCACCTCCTAATAGCAATCAGCCCCAGCATTTT.

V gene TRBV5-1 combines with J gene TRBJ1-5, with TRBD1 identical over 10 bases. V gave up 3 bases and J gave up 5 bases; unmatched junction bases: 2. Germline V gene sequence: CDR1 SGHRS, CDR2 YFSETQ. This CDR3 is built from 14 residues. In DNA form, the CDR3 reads TGCGCCAGCAGCTCGACAGGGGGCGATCAGCCCCAGCATTTT. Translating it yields CASSSTGGDQPQHF.

The DNA of the CDR3 is TGTGCCAGCAGTGAATCCGCCACGTACACTGAAGCTTTCTTT. Encoded protein: CASSESATYTEAFF. The rearrangement links TRBV25-1 to TRBJ1-1; no definite D call. The CDR3 is 14 residues long. The germline CDR1 and CDR2 sequences are MGHDK and SYGVNS. Trimming removed 1 base from V and 3 bases from J, with 9 bases in between.

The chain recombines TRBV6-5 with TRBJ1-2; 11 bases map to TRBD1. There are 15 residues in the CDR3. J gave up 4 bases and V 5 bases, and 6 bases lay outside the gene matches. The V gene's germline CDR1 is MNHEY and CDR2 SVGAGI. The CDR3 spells CASSHGQGATYGYTF. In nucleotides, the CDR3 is TGTGCCAGCAGTCATGGACAGGGGGCGACCTATGGCTACACCTTC.

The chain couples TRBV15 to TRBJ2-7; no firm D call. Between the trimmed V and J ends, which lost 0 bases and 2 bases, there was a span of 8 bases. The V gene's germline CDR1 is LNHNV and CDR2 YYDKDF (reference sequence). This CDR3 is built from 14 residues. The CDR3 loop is CATSRDPSTYEQYF. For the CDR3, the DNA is TGTGCCACCAGCAGAGACCCGAGCACCTACGAGCAGTACTTC.

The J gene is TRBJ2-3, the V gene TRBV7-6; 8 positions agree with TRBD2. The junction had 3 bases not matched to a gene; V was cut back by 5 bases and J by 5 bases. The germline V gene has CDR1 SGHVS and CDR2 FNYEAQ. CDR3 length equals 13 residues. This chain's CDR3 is CASSRGGLDTQYF. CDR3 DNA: TGTGCCAGCAGCCGGGGGGGCTTAGATACGCAGTATTTT.